This TCR beta chain stems from a study of cytomegalovirus exposure and HLA in healthy donors (dated by TCRdb to 2015 to 2018). In the study overall: According to a later analysis, one platform produced both the 110 or so validation repertoires and the approximately 670 repertoires of the first cohort. The study aimed to test whether signatures of past pathogen exposure could be identified by cataloging public T cell receptors. Besides the first cohort of approximately 670 subjects, a separate validation cohort made up of 120 different subjects was used. The study combined high-throughput TCR immunosequencing, statistical association of individual TCRs with disease status, and machine learning to predict cytomegalovirus infection status. What the research found in general, with its limitations: A later analysis had no HLA typing for the validation cohort, so co-occurrence there was scored across all 130 or so repertoires. Of the cluster scores, 85% to 95% were above 0 in a later analysis, which found that TCRs clustered in the first cohort also tended to co-occur in the 95 to 150 validation repertoires. In vitro tests confirmed that a few of the cytomegalovirus-associated TCR beta chains recognize cytomegalovirus antigens. The study listed 150 to 200 TCR beta chains as associated with cytomegalovirus. The authors suggested that the approach could potentially be extended to other disease states and immunological phenotypes. In both the original and validation cohorts, the classifier was reported to diagnose cytomegalovirus status with high specificity and sensitivity. Across donors, most TCR sequences were observed very rarely, whereas some public TCRs were present in many individuals.

Donors formed part of the validation cohort, which comprised over a hundred subjects and was distinct from the first cohort of under 800 subjects. V and J are trimmed by 3 bases and 1 base, and the gene matches miss 12 bases of the junction. The CDR3 holds 17 amino acids from the cysteine to the phenylalanine. Just the 51-base CDR3 DNA is kept, in frame starting at base 1. According to the germline V gene, CDR1 reads LGHNA and CDR2 reads YSLEER. The library was generated by the immunoSEQ multiplex PCR assay. Per the original workflow: A statistical classification framework was developed to diagnose cytomegalovirus status using the catalog of TCR beta chain sequences. This immuneACCESS table, as held by TCRdb, lists in-frame sequences with V and J called but not all clones. Of the missing ones, under half trace to an unresolved V gene in checked studies; the others have no known cause. V and J calls and clone size come straight from that table; D and trimming were deduced from the DNA. The sample profile shows a few hundred thousand clones; 86% of them were found once. About 1% of the sample goes to the ten largest clones.

Concerning this clone itself: Its antigen remains unidentified. No much larger clone exists at a distance of one base, and base qualities are not known.

The sequence links TRBV4-3 to TRBJ2-7, with 7 bases matching TRBD2. Sequenced input: PBMCs. This receptor was identified in a woman younger than 30 in good health and CMV-seronegative. The sequenced DNA is TGCGCCAGCAGCCATGTGATAGCGGGCCCGGTATCCTACGAGCAGTACTTC. This encodes CASSHVIAGPVSYEQYF.